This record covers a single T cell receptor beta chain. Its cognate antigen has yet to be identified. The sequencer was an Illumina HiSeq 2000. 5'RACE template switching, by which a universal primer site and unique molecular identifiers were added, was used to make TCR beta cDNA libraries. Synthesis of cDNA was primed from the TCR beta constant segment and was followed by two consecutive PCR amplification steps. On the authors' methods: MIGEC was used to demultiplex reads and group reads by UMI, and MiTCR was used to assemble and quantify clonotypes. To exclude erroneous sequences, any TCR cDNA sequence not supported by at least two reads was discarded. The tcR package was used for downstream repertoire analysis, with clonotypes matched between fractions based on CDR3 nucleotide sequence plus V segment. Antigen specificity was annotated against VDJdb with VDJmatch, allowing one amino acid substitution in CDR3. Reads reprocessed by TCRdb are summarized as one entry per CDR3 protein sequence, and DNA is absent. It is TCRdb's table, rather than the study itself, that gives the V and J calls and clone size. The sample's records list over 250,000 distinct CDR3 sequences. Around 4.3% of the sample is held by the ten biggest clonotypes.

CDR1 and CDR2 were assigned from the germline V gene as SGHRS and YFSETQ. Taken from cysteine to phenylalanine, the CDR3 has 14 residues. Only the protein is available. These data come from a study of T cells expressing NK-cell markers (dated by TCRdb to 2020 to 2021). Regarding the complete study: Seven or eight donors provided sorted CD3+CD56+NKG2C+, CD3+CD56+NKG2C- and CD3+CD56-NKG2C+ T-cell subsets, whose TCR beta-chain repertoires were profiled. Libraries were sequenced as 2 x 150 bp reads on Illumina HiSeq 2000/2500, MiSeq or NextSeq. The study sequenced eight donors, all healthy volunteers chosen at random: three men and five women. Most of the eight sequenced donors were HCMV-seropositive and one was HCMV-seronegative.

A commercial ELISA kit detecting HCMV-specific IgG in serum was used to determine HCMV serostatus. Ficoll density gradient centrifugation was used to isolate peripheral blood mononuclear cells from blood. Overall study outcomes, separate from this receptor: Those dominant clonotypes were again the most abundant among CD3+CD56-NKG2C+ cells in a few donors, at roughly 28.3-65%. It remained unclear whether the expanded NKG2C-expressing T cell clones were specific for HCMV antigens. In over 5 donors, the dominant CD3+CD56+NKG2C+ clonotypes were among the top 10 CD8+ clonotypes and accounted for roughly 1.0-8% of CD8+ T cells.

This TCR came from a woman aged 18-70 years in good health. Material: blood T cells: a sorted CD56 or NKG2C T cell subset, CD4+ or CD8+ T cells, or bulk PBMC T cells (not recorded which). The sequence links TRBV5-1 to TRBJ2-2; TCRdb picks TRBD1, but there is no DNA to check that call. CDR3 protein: CASRARGPTGELFF.